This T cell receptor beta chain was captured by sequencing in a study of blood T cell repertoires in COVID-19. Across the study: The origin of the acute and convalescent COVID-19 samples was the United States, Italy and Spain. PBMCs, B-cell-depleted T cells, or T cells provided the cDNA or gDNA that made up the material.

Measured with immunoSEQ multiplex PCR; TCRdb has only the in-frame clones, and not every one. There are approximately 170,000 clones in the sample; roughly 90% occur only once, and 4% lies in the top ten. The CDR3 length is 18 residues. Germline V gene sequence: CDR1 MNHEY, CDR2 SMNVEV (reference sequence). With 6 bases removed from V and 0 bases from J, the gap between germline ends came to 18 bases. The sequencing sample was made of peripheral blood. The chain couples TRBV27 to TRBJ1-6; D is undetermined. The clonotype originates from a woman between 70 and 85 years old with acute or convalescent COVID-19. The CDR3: CASSLVWVGSSYNSPLHF. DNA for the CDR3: TGTGCCAGCAGCCTCGTTTGGGTTGGGAGCTCCTATAATTCACCCCTCCACTTT.